Described below is a single T cell receptor beta chain sequence and its context. Its antigen is still unknown. Per-base quality was not reported, and no clone a single base away is much larger than it. This specimen includes other DNA sequences encoding the same CDR3. This sample was included in a study of cytomegalovirus exposure and HLA in healthy donors (dated by TCRdb to about 2017). At the level of the whole study: An earlier analysis of roughly 500 of the donors reported about 290 Gb of sequence data and 120 million or so unique TCR beta sequences from 150 million to 200 million T cells. Approximately 310 gigabases of sequencing data and 70 million to 100 million unique TCR sequences were included in an early release covering 550 to 800 HLA-typed donors. Of the 300 to 450 genotyped donors, roughly 85% fell in the genetic ancestry cluster associated with self-reported Caucasian donors. The study aimed to test whether signatures of past pathogen exposure could be identified by cataloging public T cell receptors. The study profiled the T cell repertoires of under 700 subjects by immunosequencing and related them to cytomegalovirus serostatus. A separate validation cohort of approximately 130 different subjects was used in addition to the roughly 640-subject first cohort. The study combined high-throughput TCR immunosequencing, statistical association of individual TCRs with disease status, and machine learning to predict cytomegalovirus infection status. To study patterns of TCR occurrence, a later analysis re-analyzed previously published TCR beta repertoires from hundreds of donors and added high-resolution HLA genotyping. Rather than drawing on any new phenotypic data, the later analysis identified candidate immune exposures from TCR beta sequences and the way those sequences occurred across donors. To decide whether each TCR beta V gene segment behaved as functional or pseudogenic, an earlier analysis of 587 of the donors relied on high-throughput TCR beta sequencing. Alongside the repertoire data, information on donor age, sex, ethnicity and CMV serostatus was compiled. In a later genetic analysis, genome-wide SNP genotypes for about 55% of the roughly 700 donors were used, and that subset was treated as a discovery cohort. Every repertoire in the discovery cohort had been generated on one and the same sequencing platform. Class I and class II HLA loci were covered by the typing at four-digit resolution. Typing coverage varied by locus: roughly 629-630 donors for A, B, C, DRB1 and DQB1; 500 to 550 for DQA1; about 600 for DPA1; more than 450 for DPB1. Roughly five DR-DQ haplotypes were treated as single units for association and clustering because of strong linkage in the cohort. Across roughly 420 genotyped donors of the cohort, an average of approximately 220,000 unique TCR beta nucleotide sequences per donor were sequenced, and roughly 18% of those sequences were non-productive. Here is what the overall study found, with its caveats: In a later analysis, around 17,000 TCR beta sequences were associated with specific HLA alleles at a false discovery rate of 0.05. When HLA alleles, especially DR and DQ, strongly co-occurred, attributing TCR associations to individual alleles was difficult. Compared with the roughly 600-donor mean, donors in an Asian-associated ancestry cluster had fewer N-insertions in productive TCRs, according to a later genetic analysis. The earlier analysis of 587 of the donors excluded approximately 15 rarely observed V segments, including chromosome 9 orphons, because counts were too low. Correlated functional status among segregating V segments might reflect linkage disequilibrium, but an unknown experimental factor could not be ruled out. Several of the top co-occurrence clusters appeared to be linked to parvovirus B19, influenza, CMV and Epstein-Barr virus, according to a later analysis. Across donors, most TCR sequences were observed very rarely, whereas some public TCRs were present in many individuals. CMV serostatus was the only immune exposure information available for the cohort. Compared with equally common non-associated chains, HLA-associated TCR beta chains in a later analysis were more clonally expanded and had lower generation probabilities. Some IMGT-functional V segments, including TRBV6-2 and TRBV6-3, could not be told apart with the 87-base-pair reads, so those segments were excluded. Because some donors lacked HLA typing at each locus, the association tests relied only on the typed subset. A group of highly shared sequence variants was considered likely to be a technical artifact of the sequencing pipeline. V-gene and J-gene trimming of TCR beta chains was associated with a missense DCLRE1C variant in a later genetic analysis, and the association was replicated in an independent cohort. In a later analysis, most CMV-associated TCR beta chains were found to appear HLA-restricted, with HLA associations seemingly driven largely by CMV exposure. The study listed 150 to 200 TCR beta chains as associated with cytomegalovirus. An earlier analysis of 587 of the donors showed that most TCR beta V segments appeared in productive rearrangements either about 87% or about 30% of the time, which broadly matched IMGT annotations. Presence/absence analyses assumed roughly uniform sequencing depth across donors, an assumption that may not hold. A further reported finding was that TCR beta sequences accurately predicted the HLA-A and HLA-B alleles for most subjects in the first cohort. In a later analysis, the rate of TCR association differed among HLA loci, with DRB1 alleles having the most associated TCRs and HLA-C alleles having the fewest. The authors suggested that the approach could potentially be extended to other disease states and immunological phenotypes. Cytomegalovirus status was reported to be diagnosed by the classifier with high specificity and sensitivity in both the original and validation cohorts. This cohort had only TCR beta chains sequenced, and the lack of alpha or paired-chain data limited which features could be detected. A few of the identified cytomegalovirus-associated TCR beta chains were confirmed in vitro to be specific for cytomegalovirus antigens.

From the germline V gene, CDR1 is MNHNS and CDR2 is SASEGT. Including cysteine and phenylalanine, the CDR3 has 15 amino acids. Of the read, only the CDR3 DNA is kept; its 45 bases are in frame from base 1. Germline trimming: 3 bases from V, 1 base from J; junction bases outside gene matches: 2. Library creation used the immunoSEQ multiplex PCR assay. For the multiplex PCR, a mixture combining 60 forward primers for TCR Vbeta segments and 13 reverse primers for TCR Jbeta segments was used. Amplification of the CDR3 region of rearranged TCR beta genes was performed with a multiplex PCR assay on genomic DNA. The amplified TCR beta libraries were sequenced on the Illumina HiSeq System as 87-base-pair reads. Per the authors' processing: A later analysis counted some 74 million unique TCR beta chains across the 650 to 800 repertoires, and around 9.9 million of these chains were shared by at least two donors. Raw reads were error-corrected and collapsed into unique sequences by a nearest-neighbor algorithm in which closely related sequences were merged to remove PCR and sequencing errors. V, D and J gene segments were assigned by aligning CDR3 sequences to IMGT reference sequences. For a sequence to be retained, a match of at least six nucleotides was required to both a V gene segment and a J gene segment. Rearrangements were classified as productive when the CDR3 lacked stop codons and remained in frame with V and J, and all other rearrangements were classified as non-productive. Following IMGT convention, CDR3 was defined as the stretch from the second conserved V-encoded cysteine to the conserved J-encoded phenylalanine. The earlier analysis of 550 to 650 of the donors excluded any sequence lacking an unambiguous match to a single V gene segment. In an earlier analysis of about 590 of the donors, a V segment was called functional when productive rearrangements were above 56.7%, and segregating when the standard deviation between donors exceeded 5%. A statistical classification framework was developed to diagnose cytomegalovirus status using the catalog of TCR beta chain sequences. In a later analysis, TCR nucleotide sequences were compared against IMGT/GENE-DB human TR gene sequences so that V and J genes could be assigned. The TCRdist pipeline was used in a later analysis to assign CDR3 sequences and most-parsimonious VDJ recombination scenarios. In a later analysis, each TCR beta chain was defined by its CDR3 amino acid sequence together with its V-gene family, and reads without a unique V-gene family were excluded. In a later analysis, around 650 highly shared, low-generation-probability nucleotide sequences were removed to address suspected cross-contamination and a sequencing artifact. In a later analysis, a clonal expansion index was calculated for each public chain from normalized within-repertoire ranks of inferred template counts. In a later analysis, generation probabilities were computed using a VDJ recombination model fitted to out-of-frame rearrangements, and the results were checked against IGoR. In a later analysis, TCR-TCR, TCR-HLA and TCR-CMV co-occurrence was scored with hypergeometric tests, and a repertoire-size bias correction was applied to TCR pairs. In a later analysis, false discovery rates were estimated by permuting HLA or CMV assignments 20 times. In a later analysis, co-occurring TCRs were grouped with DBSCAN, and TCRdist sequence similarity was added when clustering was performed within HLA-allele-positive subsets. Repertoires with fewer than 30,000 or more than 120,000 public chains were left out of co-occurrence clustering, as were about five repertoires with anomalous nucleotide sharing. TCRdb took this table from immuneACCESS and kept in-frame rearrangements with V and J called. Such tables lack part of the clones; where checked against another copy, unresolved V genes explain under half of the gap, and the rest is unexplained. V, J and clone size are taken as reported in that table, and D and trimming were inferred from the DNA itself. Within this sample are about 150,000 clones, with 84% of them counted one time only. The ten largest account for more than 2% of the sample.

In total, 600 or so healthy bone marrow donors made up the cohort. At the time of sampling, all cohort members were nominally healthy, though unrecorded immune exposures were likely present. The donor was CMV seronegative and belonged to the group of approximately 320 seronegative cohort members. Every donor gave a peripheral blood sample, and the peripheral blood mononuclear cells from that sample were used for TCR beta sequencing. Genomic DNA extraction from the blood cell samples was performed with the Qiagen DNeasy Blood Extraction Kit. Material: PBMCs. This TCR came from a boy aged 2 to 9 in good health and CMV-seronegative. This receptor chain uses TRBV6-1 and TRBJ2-3; TRBD2 matches 9 bases in the middle. CDR3 reads: CASSEVAGGTDTQYF. The nucleotide sequence is TGTGCCAGCAGTGAGGTAGCGGGGGGCACAGATACGCAGTATTTT.